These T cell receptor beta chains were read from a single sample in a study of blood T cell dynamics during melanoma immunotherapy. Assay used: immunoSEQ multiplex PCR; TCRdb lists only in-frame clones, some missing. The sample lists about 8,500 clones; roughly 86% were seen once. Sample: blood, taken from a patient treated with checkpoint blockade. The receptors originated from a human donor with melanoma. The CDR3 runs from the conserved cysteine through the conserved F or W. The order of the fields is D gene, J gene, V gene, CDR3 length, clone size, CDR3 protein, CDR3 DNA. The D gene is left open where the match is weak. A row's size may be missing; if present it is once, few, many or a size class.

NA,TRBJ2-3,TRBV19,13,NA,CASSPRTPDTQYF,TGTGCCAGTAGCCCGCGGACGCCGGATACGCAGTATTTT
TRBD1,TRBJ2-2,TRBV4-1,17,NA,CASSPGSGTGRTGELFF,TGCGCCAGCAGCCCAGGCTCCGGGACAGGGAGGACCGGGGAGCTGTTTTTT
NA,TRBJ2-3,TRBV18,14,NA,CASSPPSSTDTQYF,TGTGCCAGCTCACCACCGTCCAGCACAGATACGCAGTATTTT
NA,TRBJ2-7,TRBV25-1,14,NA,CASSPRGRAYEQYF,TGTGCCAGCAGCCCCAGGGGTCGAGCCTACGAGCAGTACTTC
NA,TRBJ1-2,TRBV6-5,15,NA,CASSPHRDHNYGYTF,TGTGCCAGCAGCCCCCACAGGGACCATAACTATGGCTACACCTTC
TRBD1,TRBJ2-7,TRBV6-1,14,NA,CASTPGQGWNEQYF,TGTGCCAGCACCCCCGGACAGGGCTGGAACGAGCAGTACTTC
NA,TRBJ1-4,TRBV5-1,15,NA,CASSPGGRVDEKLFF,TGCGCCAGCAGCCCCGGGGGCAGGGTAGATGAAAAACTGTTTTTT
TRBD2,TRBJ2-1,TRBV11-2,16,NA,CASSAPGLAGANEQFF,TGTGCCAGCAGCGCCCCGGGACTAGCGGGAGCTAATGAGCAGTTCTTC
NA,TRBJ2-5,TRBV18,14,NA,CASSPDGGWETQYF,TGTGCCAGCTCACCCGACGGGGGCTGGGAGACCCAGTACTTC
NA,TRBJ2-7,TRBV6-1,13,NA,CASNHRGAYEQYF,TGTGCCAGCAACCATCGGGGGGCTTACGAGCAGTACTTC
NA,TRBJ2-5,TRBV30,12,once,CAWGVAEETQYF,TGTGCCTGGGGGGTAGCGGAAGAGACCCAGTACTTC
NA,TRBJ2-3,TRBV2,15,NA,CASSDPAGTTDTQYF,TGTGCCAGCAGTGATCCTGCAGGGACAACAGATACGCAGTATTTT
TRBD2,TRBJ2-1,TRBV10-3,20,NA,CAISGSGTSGGPPNYNEQFF,TGTGCCATCAGTGGATCCGGGACTAGCGGGGGTCCCCCTAACTACAATGAGCAGTTCTTC
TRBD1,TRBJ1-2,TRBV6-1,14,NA,CASSTSQGIYGYTF,TGTGCCAGCAGTACATCACAGGGGATCTATGGCTACACCTTC
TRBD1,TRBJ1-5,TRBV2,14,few,CASSGTGGNQPQHF,TGTGCCAGCAGCGGGACAGGGGGAAATCAGCCCCAGCATTTT
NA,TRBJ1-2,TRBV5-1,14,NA,CASSNEGTNYGYTF,TGCGCCAGCAGTAACGAGGGGACTAACTATGGCTACACCTTC
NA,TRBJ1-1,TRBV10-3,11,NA,CAISEGTEAFF,TGTGCCATCAGTGAAGGGACTGAAGCTTTCTTT
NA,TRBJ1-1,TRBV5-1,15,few,CASSPLSPVLTEAFF,TGCGCCAGCAGCCCGCTGTCACCCGTGCTCACTGAAGCTTTCTTT
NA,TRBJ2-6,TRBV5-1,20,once,CASSLVKGGTVGSGANVLTF,TGCGCCAGCAGCTTGGTTAAGGGCGGGACGGTAGGCTCTGGGGCCAACGTCCTGACTTTC
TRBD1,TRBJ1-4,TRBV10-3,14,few,CAVGQGATNEKLFF,TGTGCCGTCGGACAGGGGGCAACTAATGAAAAACTGTTTTTT
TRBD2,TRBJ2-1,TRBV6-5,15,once,CASSRGGGRGNEQFF,TGTGCCAGCAGCCGCGGGGGGGGTCGGGGGAATGAGCAGTTCTTC
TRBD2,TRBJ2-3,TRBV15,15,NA,CATSRGAGRTDTQYF,TGTGCCACCAGCAGAGGAGCGGGGCGCACAGATACGCAGTATTTT
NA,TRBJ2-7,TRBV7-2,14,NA,CASSLDRLSYEQYF,TGTGCCAGCAGCTTAGACAGACTCTCCTACGAGCAGTACTTC
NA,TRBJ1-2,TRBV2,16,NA,CASSGATQGDTYGYTF,TGTGCCAGCAGTGGAGCCACACAGGGAGACACTTATGGCTACACCTTC
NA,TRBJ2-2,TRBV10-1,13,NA,CASSDRDTGELFF,TGCGCCAGCAGTGATCGGGACACCGGGGAGCTGTTTTTT
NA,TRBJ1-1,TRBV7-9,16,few,CASSLEPVTLNTEAFF,TGTGCCAGCAGCTTAGAACCCGTGACCCTGAACACTGAAGCTTTCTTT
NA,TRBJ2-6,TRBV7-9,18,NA,CASSSLRTQPTGANVLTF,TGTGCCAGCAGCTCACTTCGGACCCAACCCACTGGGGCCAACGTCCTGACTTTC
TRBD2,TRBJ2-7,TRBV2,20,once,CASSEVGLAGGLPGAYEQYF,TGTGCCAGCAGTGAGGTCGGACTAGCGGGAGGTTTACCTGGGGCCTACGAGCAGTACTTC
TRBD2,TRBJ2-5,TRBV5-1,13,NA,CASSPFGRETQYF,TGCGCCAGCAGCCCGTTCGGGAGGGAGACCCAGTACTTC
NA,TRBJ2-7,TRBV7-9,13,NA,CASSPDPVHEQYF,TGTGCCAGCAGCCCAGACCCCGTCCACGAGCAGTACTTC
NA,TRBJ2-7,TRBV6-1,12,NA,CASSISVHEQYF,TGTGCCAGCAGTATTAGCGTCCACGAGCAGTACTTC
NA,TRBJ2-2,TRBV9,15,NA,CASSVEARNTGELFF,TGTGCCAGCAGCGTAGAGGCTAGGAACACCGGGGAGCTGTTTTTT
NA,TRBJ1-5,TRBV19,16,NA,CASSIDRDYSNQPQHF,TGTGCCAGTAGTATAGATCGAGACTATAGCAATCAGCCCCAGCATTTT
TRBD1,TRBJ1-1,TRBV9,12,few,CASSRDRVGAFF,TGTGCCAGCAGCCGGGACAGGGTGGGAGCTTTCTTT
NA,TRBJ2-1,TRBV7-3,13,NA,CASSKRAADEQFF,TGTGCCAGCAGCAAGAGGGCCGCGGATGAGCAGTTCTTC
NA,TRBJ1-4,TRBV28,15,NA,CASSSTGGGIEKLFF,TGTGCCAGCAGTTCGACCGGGGGTGGTATTGAAAAACTGTTTTTT
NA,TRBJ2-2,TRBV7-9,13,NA,CASSSSNTGELFF,TGTGCCAGCAGCTCATCGAACACCGGGGAGCTGTTTTTT
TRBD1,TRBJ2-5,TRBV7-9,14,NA,CASTPPDRGETQYF,TGTGCCAGCACCCCTCCCGACAGGGGAGAGACCCAGTACTTC
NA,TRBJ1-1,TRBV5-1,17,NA,CASSLARAGNMNTEAFF,TGCGCCAGCAGCTTGGCCAGGGCAGGTAACATGAACACTGAAGCTTTCTTT
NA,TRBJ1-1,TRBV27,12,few,CVGGRAGGEAFF,TGTGTGGGGGGCAGGGCAGGCGGGGAAGCTTTCTTT
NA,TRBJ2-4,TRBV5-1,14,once,CASSSREMGDIQYF,TGCGCCAGCAGCTCCCGGGAGATGGGAGACATTCAGTACTTC
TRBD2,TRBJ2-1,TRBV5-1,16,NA,CASSETGLAAFNEQFF,TGCGCCAGCAGCGAAACGGGACTAGCGGCCTTCAATGAGCAGTTCTTC
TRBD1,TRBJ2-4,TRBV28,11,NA,CASGFKTGLNF,TGTGCCAGCGGATTTAAGACAGGGTTAAACTTC
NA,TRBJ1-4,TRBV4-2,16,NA,CASSQERSQGTEKLFF,TGTGCCAGCAGCCAAGAGAGAAGTCAGGGGACTGAAAAACTGTTTTTT
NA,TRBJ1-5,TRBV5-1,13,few,CASSPEPRQPQHF,TGCGCCAGCAGCCCGGAGCCTAGGCAGCCCCAGCATTTT
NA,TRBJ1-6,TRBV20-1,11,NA,CSASPSRTLHF,TGCAGTGCCAGTCCATCCAGGACCCTCCACTTT
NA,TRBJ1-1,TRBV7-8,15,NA,CASSSRGALGTEAFF,TGTGCCAGCAGCTCCCGGGGGGCGTTAGGCACTGAAGCTTTCTTT
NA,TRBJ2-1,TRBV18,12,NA,CASSATNNEQFF,TGTGCCAGCTCAGCTACTAACAATGAGCAGTTCTTC
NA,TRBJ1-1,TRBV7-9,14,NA,CASSGGTANTEAFF,TGTGCCAGCAGCGGCGGGACGGCGAACACTGAAGCTTTCTTT
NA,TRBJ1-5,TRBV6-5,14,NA,CASSSRDSNQPQHF,TGTGCCAGCAGTTCTAGGGACAGCAATCAGCCCCAGCATTTT
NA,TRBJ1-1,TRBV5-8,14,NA,CASSLIMKGFEAFF,TGTGCCAGCAGCTTGATAATGAAGGGCTTTGAAGCTTTCTTT
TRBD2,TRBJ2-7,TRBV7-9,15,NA,CASSLALAGLYEQYF,TGTGCCAGCAGCTTAGCACTAGCGGGGCTGTACGAGCAGTACTTC
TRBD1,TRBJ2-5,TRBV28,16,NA,CASSLLGTGSQETQYF,TGTGCCAGCAGTTTACTCGGGACAGGGTCCCAAGAGACCCAGTACTTC
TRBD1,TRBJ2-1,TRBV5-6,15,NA,CASSLGQGLNNEQFF,TGTGCCAGCAGCTTGGGACAGGGCCTCAACAATGAGCAGTTCTTC
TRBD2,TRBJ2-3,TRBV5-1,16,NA,CASRSGTSGLTDTQYF,TGCGCCAGCAGGTCCGGGACTAGCGGACTCACAGATACGCAGTATTTT